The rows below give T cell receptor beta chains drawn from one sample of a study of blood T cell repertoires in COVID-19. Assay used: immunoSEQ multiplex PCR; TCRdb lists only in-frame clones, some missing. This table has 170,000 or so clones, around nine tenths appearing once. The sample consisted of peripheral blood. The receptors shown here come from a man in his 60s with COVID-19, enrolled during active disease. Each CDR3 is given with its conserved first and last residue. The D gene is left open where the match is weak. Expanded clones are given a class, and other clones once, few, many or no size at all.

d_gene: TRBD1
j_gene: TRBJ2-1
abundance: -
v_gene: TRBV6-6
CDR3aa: CASSDRTGGGNEQFF
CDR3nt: TGTGCCAGCAGTGACCGGACAGGGGGCGGGAATGAGCAGTTCTTC

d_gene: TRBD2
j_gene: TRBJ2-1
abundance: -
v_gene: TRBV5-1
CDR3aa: CASSLSSGGANEQFF
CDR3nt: TGCGCCAGCAGTTTGTCTAGCGGGGGGGCGAATGAGCAGTTCTTC

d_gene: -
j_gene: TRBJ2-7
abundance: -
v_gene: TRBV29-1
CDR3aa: CSVEILWRGTQSYEQYF
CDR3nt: TGCAGCGTTGAAATTTTATGGCGAGGGACACAGTCCTACGAGCAGTACTTC

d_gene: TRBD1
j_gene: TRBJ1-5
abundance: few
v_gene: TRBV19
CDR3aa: CASREDRGNQPQHF
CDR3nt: TGTGCCAGTAGGGAGGACAGGGGTAATCAGCCCCAGCATTTT

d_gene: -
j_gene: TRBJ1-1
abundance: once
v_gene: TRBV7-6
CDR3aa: CASSLAGAVNTEAFF
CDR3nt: TGTGCCAGCAGCTTAGCGGGGGCAGTGAACACTGAAGCTTTCTTT

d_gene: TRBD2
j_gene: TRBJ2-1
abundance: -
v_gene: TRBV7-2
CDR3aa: CASSTRPSGGSNEQFF
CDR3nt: TGTGCCAGCAGCACCCGACCCAGCGGGGGGAGTAATGAGCAGTTCTTC

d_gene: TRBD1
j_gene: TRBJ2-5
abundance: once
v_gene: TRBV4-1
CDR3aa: CASSQAPGDRGQETQYF
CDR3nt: TGCGCCAGCAGCCAAGCTCCCGGGGACAGGGGTCAAGAGACCCAGTACTTC

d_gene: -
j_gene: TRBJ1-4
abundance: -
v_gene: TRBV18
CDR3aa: CASSPPGAQGEKLFF
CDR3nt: TGTGCCAGCTCACCACCGGGGGCGCAAGGTGAAAAACTGTTTTTT

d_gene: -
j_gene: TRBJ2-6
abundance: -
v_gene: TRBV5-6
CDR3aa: CASRTALSGANVLTF
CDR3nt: TGTGCCAGTCGGACAGCCCTCTCTGGGGCCAACGTCCTGACTTTC

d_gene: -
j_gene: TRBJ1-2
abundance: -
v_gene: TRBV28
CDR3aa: CASSLSSGVHGYTF
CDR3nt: TGTGCCAGCAGTTTATCATCCGGGGTGCATGGCTACACCTTC

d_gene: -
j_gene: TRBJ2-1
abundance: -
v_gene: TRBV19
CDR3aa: CASSMVWDNYEQFF
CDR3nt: TGTGCCAGTAGTATGGTCTGGGACAATTATGAGCAGTTCTTC

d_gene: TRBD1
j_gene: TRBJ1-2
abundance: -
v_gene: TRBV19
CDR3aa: CASSVSLGTGYGYTF
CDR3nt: TGTGCCAGTAGTGTTTCCTTGGGGACAGGTTATGGCTACACCTTC

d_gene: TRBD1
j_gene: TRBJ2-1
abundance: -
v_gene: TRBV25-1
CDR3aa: CASSAARTGYFDEQFF
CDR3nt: TGTGCCAGCAGTGCCGCCCGGACAGGGTATTTCGATGAGCAGTTCTTC

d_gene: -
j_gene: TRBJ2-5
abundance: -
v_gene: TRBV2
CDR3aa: CASIFVRERLETQYF
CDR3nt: TGTGCCAGCATATTCGTACGGGAGAGGTTAGAGACCCAGTACTTC

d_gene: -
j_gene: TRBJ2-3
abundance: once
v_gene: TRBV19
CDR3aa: CASKVGTTDTQYF
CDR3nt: TGTGCCAGTAAGGTGGGGACTACAGATACGCAGTATTTT

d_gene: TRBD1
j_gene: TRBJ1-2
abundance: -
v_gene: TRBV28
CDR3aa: CASSLPPPAGQGRGYTF
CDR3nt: TGTGCCAGCAGTTTACCCCCCCCCGCGGGACAGGGAAGGGGCTACACCTTC

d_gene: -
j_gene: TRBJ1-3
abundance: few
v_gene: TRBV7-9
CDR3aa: CASSSLAGPGNTIYF
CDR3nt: TGTGCCAGCAGCTCACTAGCAGGGCCTGGAAACACCATATATTTT

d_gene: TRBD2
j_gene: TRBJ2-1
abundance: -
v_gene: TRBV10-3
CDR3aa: CAISEQAGGLGEQFF
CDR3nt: TGTGCCATCAGTGAACAAGCGGGGGGTCTCGGTGAGCAGTTCTTC

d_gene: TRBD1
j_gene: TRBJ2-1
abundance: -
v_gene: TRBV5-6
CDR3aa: CASRSGQGAYEQFF
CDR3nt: TGTGCCAGCAGATCCGGGCAGGGGGCATATGAGCAGTTCTTC

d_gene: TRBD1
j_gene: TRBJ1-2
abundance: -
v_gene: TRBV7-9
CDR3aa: CAGGQDVNYGYTF
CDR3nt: TGTGCCGGCGGACAGGACGTTAACTATGGCTACACCTTC

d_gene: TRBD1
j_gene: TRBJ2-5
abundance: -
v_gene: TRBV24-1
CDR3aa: CATSSGGAETQYF
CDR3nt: TGTGCCACCAGTTCAGGGGGCGCAGAGACCCAGTACTTC

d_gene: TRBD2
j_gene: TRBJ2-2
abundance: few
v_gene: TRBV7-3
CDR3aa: CASSLRTSQANTGELFF
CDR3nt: TGTGCCAGCAGCTTAAGGACTAGCCAGGCGAACACCGGGGAGCTGTTTTTT

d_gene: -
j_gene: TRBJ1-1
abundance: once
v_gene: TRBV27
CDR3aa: CASRDRENTEAFF
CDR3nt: TGTGCCAGCAGGGACAGAGAGAACACTGAAGCTTTCTTT

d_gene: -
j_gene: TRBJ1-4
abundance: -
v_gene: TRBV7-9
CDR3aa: CASSLVQGSNEKLFF
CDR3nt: TGTGCCAGCAGCTTAGTTCAGGGAAGTAATGAAAAACTGTTTTTT

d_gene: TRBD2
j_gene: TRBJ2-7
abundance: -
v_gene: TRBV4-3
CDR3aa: CASSQDLTSRTYEQYF
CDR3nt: TGCGCCAGCAGCCAAGATTTGACTAGCAGGACCTACGAGCAGTACTTC

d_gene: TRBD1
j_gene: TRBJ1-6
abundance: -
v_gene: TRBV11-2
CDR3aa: CASSPRGSSYNSPLHF
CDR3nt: TGTGCCAGCAGCCCCAGGGGGAGCTCCTATAATTCACCCCTCCACTTT

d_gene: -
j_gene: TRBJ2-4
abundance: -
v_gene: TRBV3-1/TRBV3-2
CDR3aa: CASSQVWLDKNIQYF
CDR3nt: TGTGCCAGCAGCCAAGTTTGGCTTGACAAAAACATTCAGTACTTC

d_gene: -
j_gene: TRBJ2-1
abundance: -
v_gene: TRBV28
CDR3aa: CASSLGGAGVYNEQFF
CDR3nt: TGTGCCAGCAGTTTAGGAGGTGCAGGAGTCTACAATGAGCAGTTCTTC

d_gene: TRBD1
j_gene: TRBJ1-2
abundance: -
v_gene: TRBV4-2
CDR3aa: CASSPPADRGLGGYTF
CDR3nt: TGTGCCAGCAGCCCCCCGGCGGACAGGGGACTCGGTGGCTACACCTTC

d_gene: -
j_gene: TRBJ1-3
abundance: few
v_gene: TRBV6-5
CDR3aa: CASSSTGTVGNTIYF
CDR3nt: TGTGCCAGCAGTTCAACCGGGACTGTTGGAAACACCATATATTTT

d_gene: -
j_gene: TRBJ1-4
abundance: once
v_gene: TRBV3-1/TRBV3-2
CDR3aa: CASSQGPGLTSTNEKLFF
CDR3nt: TGTGCCAGCAGCCAAGGTCCGGGACTTACCTCAACTAATGAAAAACTGTTTTTT

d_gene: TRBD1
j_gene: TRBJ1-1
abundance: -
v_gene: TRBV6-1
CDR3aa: CASIDRARSSTEAFF
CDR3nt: TGTGCCAGCATAGACAGGGCCCGTTCGTCCACTGAAGCTTTCTTT

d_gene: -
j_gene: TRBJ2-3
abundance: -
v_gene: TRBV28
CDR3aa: CASSRLLVSTDTQYF
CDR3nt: TGTGCCAGTTCTCGACTTCTAGTTAGCACAGATACGCAGTATTTT

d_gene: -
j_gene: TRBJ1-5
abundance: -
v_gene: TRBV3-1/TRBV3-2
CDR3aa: CASSQELRQGSQPQHF
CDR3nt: TGTGCCAGCAGCCAAGAACTGAGGCAGGGCAGTCAGCCCCAGCATTTT

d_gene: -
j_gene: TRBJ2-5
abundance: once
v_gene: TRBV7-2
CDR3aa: CASSPIGVGSQYF
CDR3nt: TGTGCCAGCAGCCCGATAGGGGTTGGGTCCCAGTACTTC

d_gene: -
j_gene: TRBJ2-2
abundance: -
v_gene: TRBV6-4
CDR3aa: CASSTGTQNTGELFF
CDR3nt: TGTGCCAGCAGTACCGGGACACAGAACACCGGGGAGCTGTTTTTT

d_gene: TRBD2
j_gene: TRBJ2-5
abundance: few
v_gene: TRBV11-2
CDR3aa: CASSLGASGGVRETQYF
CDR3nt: TGTGCCAGCAGCTTAGGGGCTAGCGGGGGGGTCCGCGAGACCCAGTACTTC

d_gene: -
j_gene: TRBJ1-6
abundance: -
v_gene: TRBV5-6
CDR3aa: CASSSDGRDTF
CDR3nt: TGTGCCAGCAGCTCCGACGGACGGGACACTTTT

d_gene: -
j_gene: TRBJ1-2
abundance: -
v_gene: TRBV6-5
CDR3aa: CASSYSTRGGGYTF
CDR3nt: TGTGCCAGCAGTTACTCGACCAGGGGCGGTGGCTACACCTTC

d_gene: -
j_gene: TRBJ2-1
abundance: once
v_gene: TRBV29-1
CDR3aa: CSVDTAEYNEQFF
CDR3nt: TGCAGCGTTGACACGGCGGAATACAATGAGCAGTTCTTC

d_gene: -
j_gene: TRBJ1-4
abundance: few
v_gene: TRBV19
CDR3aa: CASSIDGTSPVGEKLFF
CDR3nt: TGTGCCAGTAGTATAGACGGGACATCGCCTGTAGGTGAAAAACTGTTTTTT

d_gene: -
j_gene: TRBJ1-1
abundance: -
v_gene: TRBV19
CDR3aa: CASSTPGGSVIDFF
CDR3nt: TGTGCCAGTAGTACCCCCGGGGGGTCGGTTATCGATTTCTTT

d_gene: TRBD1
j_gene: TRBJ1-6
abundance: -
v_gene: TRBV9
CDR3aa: CASSVTGTGESPLHF
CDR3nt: TGTGCCAGCAGCGTCACCGGGACAGGGGAATCACCCCTCCACTTT

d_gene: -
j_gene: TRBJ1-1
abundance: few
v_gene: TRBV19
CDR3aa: CASSTRGRWNTEAFF
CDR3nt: TGTGCCAGTAGTACTCGGGGGAGGTGGAACACTGAAGCTTTCTTT

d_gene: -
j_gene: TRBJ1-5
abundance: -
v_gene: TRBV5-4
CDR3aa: CASSPPRDSNQPQHF
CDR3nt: TGTGCCAGCAGTCCCCCCCGGGATAGCAATCAGCCCCAGCATTTT

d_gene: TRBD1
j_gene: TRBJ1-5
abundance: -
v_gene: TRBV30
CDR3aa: CAWRTGQASNQPQHF
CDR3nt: TGTGCCTGGAGGACGGGACAGGCTAGCAATCAGCCCCAGCATTTT

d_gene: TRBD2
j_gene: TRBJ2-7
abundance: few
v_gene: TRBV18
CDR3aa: CASSLRIAGGMDHEQYF
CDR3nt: TGTGCCAGCTCACTGAGAATAGCGGGAGGAATGGACCACGAGCAGTACTTC

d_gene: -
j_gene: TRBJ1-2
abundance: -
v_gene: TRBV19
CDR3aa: CASSIVAGDYGYTF
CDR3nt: TGTGCCAGTAGTATAGTAGCCGGCGACTATGGCTACACCTTC

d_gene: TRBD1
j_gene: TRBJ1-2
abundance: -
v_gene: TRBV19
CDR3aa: CASSKPGQGAYGYTF
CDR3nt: TGTGCCAGTAGTAAACCGGGACAGGGAGCCTATGGCTACACCTTC

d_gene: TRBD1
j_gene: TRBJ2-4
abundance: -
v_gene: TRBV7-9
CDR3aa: CASSSGQGENIQYF
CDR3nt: TGTGCCAGCAGCTCGGGACAGGGTGAAAACATTCAGTACTTC